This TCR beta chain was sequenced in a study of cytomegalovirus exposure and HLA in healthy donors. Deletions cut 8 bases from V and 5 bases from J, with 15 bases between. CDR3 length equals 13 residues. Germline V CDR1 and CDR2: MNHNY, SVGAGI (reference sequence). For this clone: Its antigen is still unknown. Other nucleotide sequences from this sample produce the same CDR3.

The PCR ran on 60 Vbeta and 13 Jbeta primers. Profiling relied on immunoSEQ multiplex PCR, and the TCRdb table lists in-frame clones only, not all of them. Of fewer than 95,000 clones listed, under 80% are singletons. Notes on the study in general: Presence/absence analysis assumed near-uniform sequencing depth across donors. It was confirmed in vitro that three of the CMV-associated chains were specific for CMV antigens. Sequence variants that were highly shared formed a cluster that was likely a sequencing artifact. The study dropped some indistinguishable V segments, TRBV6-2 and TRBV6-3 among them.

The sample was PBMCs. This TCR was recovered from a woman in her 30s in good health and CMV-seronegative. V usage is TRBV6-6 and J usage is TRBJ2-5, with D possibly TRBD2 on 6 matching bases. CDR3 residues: CASGDGGLETQYF. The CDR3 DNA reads TGTGCCAGCGGAGACGGGGGTTTGGAGACCCAGTACTTC.